These 6 T cell receptor beta chains originate from one sample sequenced in a study of CD8 T cells in ankylosing spondylitis. Antigen specificity for these receptors is unknown. TCRdb ran MiXCR on the 5' RACE reads and lists one entry per CDR3 protein. The data contain under 450,000 distinct CDR3 sequences, about a sixth of them singletons. Study conclusions and caveats: A motif in TCR beta, a set of eight highly homologous variants, appeared characteristic of ankylosing spondylitis blood.

Input material: blood, either unsorted or a sorted T cell fraction (not recorded which). The receptors come from a male donor with ankylosing spondylitis.

J is TRBJ1-5 and V is TRBV27; no firm D call. The CDR3 sequence is 14 residues long. Trimming stripped 2 bases from V and 3 bases from J, with 8 bases between. CDR1 and CDR2 (germline): MNHEY, SMNVEV (reference sequence). The CDR3 is CASSLRGFNQPQHF. For the CDR3, the DNA is TGTGCCAGCAGTTTAAGAGGGTTCAATCAGCCCCAGCATTTT.

This clonotype was detected only a few times. The chain links TRBV5-1 to TRBJ1-5; D is unclear. V was cut by 4 bases and J by 0 bases, with 11 bases left in between. Germline assignment: CDR1 SGHRS and CDR2 YFSETQ. The CDR3 is made up of 15 amino acids. CDR3 DNA: TGCGCCAGCAGCCCACTCCCAAGTAGCAATCAGCCCCAGCATTTT. Protein sequence: CASSPLPSSNQPQHF.

This clonotype was detected only a few times. The missing conserved phenylalanine or tryptophan at the end of this CDR3 makes a read error likely. The DNA is omitted, as the CDR3 cannot be located on it reliably, and the CDR3 follows TCRdb's listing. The V call is TRBV7-9, the J call TRBJ1-1; TRBD1 is the table's D call, not checked against the DNA. The CDR3 spans 9 amino acids, including both terminal residues. CDR1 SEHNR and CDR2 FQNEAQ come from the germline V gene (reference sequence). This CDR3 reads CASSFGQGG.

The V and J genes are TRBV12-5 and TRBJ2-7; TRBD1 matches at 8 bases. The CDR3 is made up of 16 amino acids. The junction had 9 bases not matched to a gene; V was cut back by 0 bases and J by 5 bases. Germline V gene sequence: CDR1 LGHNT, CDR2 FRNRAP. The CDR3 DNA is TGTGCTAGTGGTTTGGTAAGGTCAGGGGGCCGGAACGAGCAGTACTTC. Translation gives CASGLVRSGGRNEQYF.

This clonotype was observed a few times. J is TRBJ2-3 and V is TRBV11-2; D tentatively reads TRBD1 or TRBD2 (6 bases each). Germline V gene lookup returns CDR1 SGHAT and CDR2 FQNNGV. CDR3 size: 14 residues. V dropped 4 bases and J dropped 2 bases, with 10 bases sitting between them. The DNA of the CDR3 is TGTGCCAGCAGCTCGGGGGCCTACACAGATACGCAGTATTTT. The encoded protein is CASSSGAYTDTQYF.

This clonotype was detected only a few times. The chain has TRBV20-1 and TRBJ1-2; 11 bases are shared with TRBD1. The CDR3 contains 14 residues. The ends lost 5 bases at V and 7 bases at J; junction bases unmatched: 9. The V gene's germline CDR1 is DFQATT and CDR2 SNEGSKA (reference sequence). This CDR3 reads CSAWTGGSYGGYTF. The CDR3, as DNA: TGCAGTGCTTGGACAGGGGGCTCATATGGTGGCTACACCTTC.